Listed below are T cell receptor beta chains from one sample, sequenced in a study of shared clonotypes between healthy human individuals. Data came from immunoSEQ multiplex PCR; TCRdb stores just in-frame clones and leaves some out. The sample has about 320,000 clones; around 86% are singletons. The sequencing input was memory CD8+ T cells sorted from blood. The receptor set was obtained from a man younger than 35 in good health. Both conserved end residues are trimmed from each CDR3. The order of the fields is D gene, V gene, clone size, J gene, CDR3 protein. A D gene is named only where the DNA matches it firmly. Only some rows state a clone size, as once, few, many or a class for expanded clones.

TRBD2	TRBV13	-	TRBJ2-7	ASSLGLAGGPLSEQY
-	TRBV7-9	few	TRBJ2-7	ASSSSGGDLNQYEQY
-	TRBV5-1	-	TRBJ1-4	ASSLGRGNEKLF
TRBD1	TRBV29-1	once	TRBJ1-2	SVIPTDRVDGYT
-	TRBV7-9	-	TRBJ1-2	ASSFTAGGAGGYT
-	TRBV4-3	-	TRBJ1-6	ASSQDPVGPNSPLH
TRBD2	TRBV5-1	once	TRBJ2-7	ASSWLAGIHEQY
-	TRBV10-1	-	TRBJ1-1	ASSPGTVNTEAF
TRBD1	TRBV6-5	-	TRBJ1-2	ASSSPDRRAGYT
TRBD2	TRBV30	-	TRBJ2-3	AWQGGLAGYTDTQY
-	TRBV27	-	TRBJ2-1	ASSPTVGRGYNEQF
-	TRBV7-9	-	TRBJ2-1	ASSDHIAATTAGEQF
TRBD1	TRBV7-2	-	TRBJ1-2	ASSLAGQVPHINYGYT
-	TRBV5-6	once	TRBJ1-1	ASSLVAGVPEAF
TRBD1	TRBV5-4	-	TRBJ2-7	ASSPRDRNEQY
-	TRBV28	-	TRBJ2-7	ASSFPTYGFLSSYEQY
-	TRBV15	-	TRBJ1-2	ATRAHPENYGYT
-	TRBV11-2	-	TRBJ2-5	ASSLVEETQY
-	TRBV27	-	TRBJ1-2	ASSLGSVGLYGYT
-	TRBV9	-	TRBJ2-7	ASSVGGSLRYEQY
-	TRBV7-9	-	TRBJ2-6	ASSSLGGANVLT
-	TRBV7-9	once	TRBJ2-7	ASSLVSLGRPEQY
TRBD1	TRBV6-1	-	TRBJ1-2	ASSEVLTGGGYGYT
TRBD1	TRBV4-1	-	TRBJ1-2	ASSIPGGPPNYGYT
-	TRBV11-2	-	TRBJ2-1	ASSSQGPSYNEQF